The rows below give T cell receptor beta chains drawn from one sample of a study of chemoradiotherapy in HPV16-positive cancers. Clones were sequenced by immunoSEQ multiplex PCR, and TCRdb holds only the in-frame ones, with some missing. The table has around 24,000 clones, about 90% seen once. The input for sequencing was blood, taken from a patient who underwent chemoradiotherapy. Receptors were obtained from a human donor with HPV-associated anogenital cancer. Each CDR3 is given with its conserved first and last residue. Fields, in order: V gene, clone size, J gene, D gene, CDR3 protein, CDR3 DNA. D genes are given only for firm matches. Where a row states a size, it is once, few, many or the class of an expanded clone; other rows omit it.

TRBV21-1	-	TRBJ2-3	-	CASREGAWEIGWDTQYF	TGTGCCAGTAGGGAGGGGGCGTGGGAAATAGGATGGGATACGCAGTATTTT
TRBV9	few	TRBJ2-7	TRBD2	CASSASGTRAEQYF	TGTGCCAGCAGCGCCTCCGGGACTAGGGCAGAGCAGTACTTC
TRBV7-9	-	TRBJ1-4	-	CASSSESKLFF	TGTGCCAGCAGTTCAGAATCCAAACTGTTTTTT
TRBV5-8	-	TRBJ1-1	-	CASSLQEGSMAEAFF	TGTGCCAGCAGCTTGCAGGAGGGTAGTATGGCTGAAGCTTTCTTT
TRBV20-1	-	TRBJ2-7	TRBD1	CSARQGSEQYF	TGCAGTGCAAGACAGGGATCCGAGCAGTACTTC
TRBV9	once	TRBJ1-3	-	CASSVRDIGISGNTIYF	TGTGCCAGCAGCGTCCGGGACATTGGTATCTCTGGAAACACCATATATTTT
TRBV6-5	-	TRBJ1-2	-	CASSDPYGYTF	TGTGCCAGCAGCGACCCCTATGGCTACACCTTC
TRBV15	-	TRBJ1-2	TRBD1	CATTPGRGRGNYGYTF	TGTGCCACCACCCCAGGGAGGGGGCGCGGTAACTATGGCTACACCTTC
TRBV7-2	-	TRBJ1-5	-	CASSLESVDIWNQPQHF	TGTGCCAGCAGCTTAGAGAGTGTGGATATCTGGAATCAGCCCCAGCATTTT
TRBV15	-	TRBJ1-5	-	CATSRTGLPFGNQPQHF	TGTGCCACCAGCAGAACGGGATTACCGTTTGGCAATCAGCCCCAGCATTTT
TRBV19	once	TRBJ1-2	TRBD1	CASIPTGGLDYGYTF	TGTGCCAGTATCCCGACAGGGGGTCTGGACTATGGCTACACCTTC
TRBV30	-	TRBJ2-7	-	CAWSVRGLDEQYF	TGTGCCTGGAGTGTAAGGGGTCTCGACGAGCAGTACTTC
TRBV19	-	TRBJ2-1	-	CATKPELTYNEQFF	TGTGCCACTAAACCCGAACTAACCTACAATGAGCAGTTCTTC
TRBV4-3	-	TRBJ2-7	-	CASSQVGAYEQYF	TGCGCCAGCAGCCAAGTAGGAGCCTACGAGCAGTACTTC
TRBV9	-	TRBJ2-6	-	CASSASPMAGANVLTF	TGTGCCAGCAGCGCCTCACCCATGGCTGGGGCCAACGTCCTGACTTTC
TRBV6-5	-	TRBJ2-5	TRBD2	CASSRLAGYQETQYF	TGTGCCAGCAGCCGACTAGCGGGGTATCAAGAGACCCAGTACTTC
TRBV4-2	-	TRBJ1-2	-	CASSQTHDSYGYTF	TGTGCCAGCAGCCAAACCCACGACAGCTATGGCTACACCTTC
TRBV2	-	TRBJ2-7	TRBD2	CASSAGLAVAHEQYF	TGTGCCAGCAGCGCGGGACTAGCGGTGGCCCACGAGCAGTACTTC
TRBV27	few	TRBJ2-6	-	CASKTPSSGANVLTF	TGTGCCAGCAAGACACCGAGCTCTGGGGCCAACGTCCTGACTTTC
TRBV2	-	TRBJ1-6	-	CASTEENNSPLHF	TGTGCCAGTACAGAGGAGAATAATTCACCCCTCCACTTT
TRBV6-1	-	TRBJ2-5	-	CASSPDRPGETQYF	TGTGCCAGCAGTCCCGACAGGCCAGGGGAGACCCAGTACTTC
TRBV2	-	TRBJ2-1	-	CATPLGGYEQFF	TGTGCCACTCCACTCGGGGGTTATGAGCAGTTCTTC
TRBV10-1	-	TRBJ1-1	TRBD1	CASRGGGQLNTEAFF	TGCGCCAGTAGGGGCGGGGGACAGTTGAACACTGAAGCTTTCTTT
TRBV7-2	-	TRBJ2-5	-	CASSPSLGRNQETQYF	TGTGCCAGCAGCCCCTCACTAGGGAGGAACCAAGAGACCCAGTACTTC
TRBV4-2	medium-sized	TRBJ2-2	-	CASSQEATNTGELFF	TGTGCCAGCAGCCAAGAGGCTACGAACACCGGGGAGCTGTTTTTT
TRBV4-3	once	TRBJ1-4	TRBD1	CASSRAGTGDEKLFF	TGCGCCAGCAGCCGAGCCGGGACAGGGGATGAAAAACTGTTTTTT
TRBV5-6	-	TRBJ1-6	TRBD1	CASSLGQGARNSPLHF	TGTGCCAGCAGCTTGGGGCAGGGGGCGAGGAATTCACCCCTCCACTTT
TRBV5-5	-	TRBJ1-1	-	CASSFEWTAYTEAFF	TGTGCCAGCAGCTTCGAGTGGACAGCGTATACTGAAGCTTTCTTT
TRBV15	-	TRBJ1-1	-	CATSSTQGNTEAFF	TGTGCCACCAGCAGTACCCAGGGGAACACTGAAGCTTTCTTT
TRBV30	once	TRBJ2-5	TRBD1	CAWSVGAGGVETQYF	TGTGCCTGGAGTGTAGGGGCAGGGGGCGTAGAGACCCAGTACTTC
TRBV29-1	-	TRBJ1-1	-	CSVAQGRTEAFF	TGCAGCGTTGCCCAGGGGAGGACTGAAGCTTTCTTT
TRBV5-1	-	TRBJ2-1	TRBD2	CASSLALRESEQFF	TGCGCCAGCAGCTTGGCCCTGCGGGAGAGTGAGCAGTTCTTC
TRBV10-1	-	TRBJ2-7	TRBD2	CASSDLAGAISYEQYF	TGCGCCAGCAGTGACCTAGCGGGGGCCATCTCCTACGAGCAGTACTTC
TRBV5-4	-	TRBJ2-5	-	CASSLAGNQETQYF	TGTGCCAGCAGTCTGGCGGGGAATCAAGAGACCCAGTACTTC
TRBV28	-	TRBJ2-5	-	CASSLLGAQETQYF	TGTGCCAGCAGTTTACTGGGGGCCCAAGAGACCCAGTACTTC
TRBV29-1	-	TRBJ2-3	TRBD2	CSVEDASGGSSTDTQYF	TGCAGCGTTGAAGATGCTAGCGGGGGGTCTAGCACAGATACGCAGTATTTT
TRBV5-4	-	TRBJ2-7	-	CASSLGRSFRYEQYF	TGTGCCAGCAGCTTAGGGCGAAGCTTCCGCTACGAGCAGTACTTC
TRBV2	-	TRBJ2-3	TRBD1	CASTKQGVRTDTQYF	TGTGCCAGCACTAAGCAGGGGGTCCGCACAGATACGCAGTATTTT
TRBV10-3	-	TRBJ1-2	-	CAISEAGADGYGYTF	TGTGCCATCAGTGAAGCCGGGGCTGACGGCTATGGCTACACCTTC
TRBV11-2	-	TRBJ2-1	-	CASSFQDTGGGEQFF	TGTGCCAGCAGCTTCCAGGACACCGGCGGTGGTGAGCAGTTCTTC
TRBV30	-	TRBJ1-5	-	CAWSGTDSNQPQHF	TGTGCCTGGAGTGGTACCGATAGCAATCAGCCCCAGCATTTT
TRBV7-2	-	TRBJ1-4	-	CASSYFQGSEKLFF	TGTGCCAGCAGTTACTTTCAGGGGAGTGAAAAACTGTTTTTT
TRBV30	once	TRBJ1-5	TRBD1	CAWARGPGNQPQHF	TGTGCCTGGGCAAGGGGGCCTGGCAATCAGCCCCAGCATTTT
TRBV4-3	-	TRBJ2-7	-	CASSQLGGPGSYEQYF	TGCGCCAGCAGCCAACTGGGGGGACCGGGATCTTACGAGCAGTACTTC
TRBV5-1	once	TRBJ2-5	-	CASSLVPGDQETQYF	TGCGCCAGCAGCTTGGTTCCAGGAGACCAAGAGACCCAGTACTTC
TRBV7-8	-	TRBJ2-6	TRBD2	CASSLGRGVTGANVLTF	TGTGCCAGCAGCTTAGGGCGGGGGGTCACTGGGGCCAACGTCCTGACTTTC
TRBV5-1	-	TRBJ1-1	-	CASSSQGGNTEAFF	TGCGCCAGCAGCTCGCAGGGTGGGAACACTGAAGCTTTCTTT
TRBV7-2	-	TRBJ2-7	-	CASSLAVGEQYF	TGTGCCAGCAGCTTAGCGGTGGGGGAGCAGTACTTC